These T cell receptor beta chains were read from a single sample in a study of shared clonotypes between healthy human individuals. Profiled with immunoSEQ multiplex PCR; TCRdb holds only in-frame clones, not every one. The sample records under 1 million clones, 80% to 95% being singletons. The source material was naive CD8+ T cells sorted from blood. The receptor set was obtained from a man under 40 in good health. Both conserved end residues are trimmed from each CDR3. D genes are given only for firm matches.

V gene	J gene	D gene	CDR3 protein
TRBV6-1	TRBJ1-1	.	ASRGIPTEAF
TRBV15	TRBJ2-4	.	ATSLRADPKNIQY
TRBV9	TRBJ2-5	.	ASGTDVQETQY
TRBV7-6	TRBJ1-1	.	ASSLTGGGEAF
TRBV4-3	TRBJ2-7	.	ASSQTDRSYEQY
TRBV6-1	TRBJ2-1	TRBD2	ASSEEAGAYNEQF
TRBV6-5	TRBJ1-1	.	ASSYGWGLQAF
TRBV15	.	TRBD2	ATSRGSGSYEQY
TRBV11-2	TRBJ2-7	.	ASSLVRDTSYEQY
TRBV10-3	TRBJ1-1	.	ATRRGRENTEAF
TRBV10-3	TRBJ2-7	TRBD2	AITEGTSINEQY
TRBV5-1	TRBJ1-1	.	ASSLGENGNTEAF
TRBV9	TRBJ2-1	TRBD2	ASSGLAGGPGNEQF
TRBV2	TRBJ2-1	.	ASSVLSYNEQF
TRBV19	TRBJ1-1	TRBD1	ASSTGQVTEAF
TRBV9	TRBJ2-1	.	ASSDPGAGLSYNEQF
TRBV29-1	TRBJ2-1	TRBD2	SVEEDPLSGSSYNEQF
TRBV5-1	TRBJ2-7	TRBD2	ASSPLAGAPEQY
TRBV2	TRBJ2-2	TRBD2	ASLLAGGLVTGELF
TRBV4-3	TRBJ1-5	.	ASSQDDSFNQPQH
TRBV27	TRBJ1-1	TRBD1	ASNHIDRANTEAF
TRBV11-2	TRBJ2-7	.	ASSLVDSLREQY
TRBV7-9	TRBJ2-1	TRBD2	ASSLLVPGLAGKRNEQF
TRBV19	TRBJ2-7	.	ASSVAVSSYEQY
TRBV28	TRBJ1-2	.	ASSSPGGEGYT
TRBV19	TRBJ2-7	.	ASSISFWGNYEQY
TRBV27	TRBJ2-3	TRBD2	ASSPSAGLADTQY
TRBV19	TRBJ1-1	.	ASSIAYTEAF
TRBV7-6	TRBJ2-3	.	ASSRTPLAADTQY
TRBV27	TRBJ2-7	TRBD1	ASSPLGQGALSEQY
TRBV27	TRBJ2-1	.	ASSSKQSDEQF
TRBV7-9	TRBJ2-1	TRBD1	ASSSWTGVGNEQF
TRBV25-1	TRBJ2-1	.	ASSEPGAFGEQF
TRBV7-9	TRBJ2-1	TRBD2	ASSKMRSSGSYNEQF
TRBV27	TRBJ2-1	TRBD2	ASSLTSGDYNEQF
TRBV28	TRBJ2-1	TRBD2	ASIPRSGGDNEQF
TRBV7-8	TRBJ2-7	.	ASSGAEVYEQY
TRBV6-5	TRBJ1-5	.	ASLGAGGKQPQH
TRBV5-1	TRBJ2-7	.	ASSLFGRVDEQY
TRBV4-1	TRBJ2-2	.	ASHPERRYTGELF
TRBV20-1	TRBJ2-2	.	SARVTGELF
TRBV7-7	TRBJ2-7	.	ASSSEAGYEQY
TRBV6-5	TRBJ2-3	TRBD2	ASSYRWSGGTDTQY
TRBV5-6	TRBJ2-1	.	ASSLVSSSYNEQF
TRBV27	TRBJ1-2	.	ASSIGGTRYGYT
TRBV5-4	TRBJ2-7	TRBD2	ASSGLSSGRPYEQY
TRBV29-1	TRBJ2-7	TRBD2	SVVLAGYYEQY
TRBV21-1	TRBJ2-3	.	ASSKAYALTDTQY
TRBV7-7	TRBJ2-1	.	ASSLSTSYERNNEQF